The 23 T cell receptor beta chains below come from one sample, sequenced in a study of OX40 agonist ivuxolimab in advanced cancers. The library was produced with the immunoSEQ multiplex PCR assay. TCRdb's version of the immuneACCESS table is confined to in-frame rearrangements and falls short of the full clone set. An unresolved V gene accounts for under half of the shortfall where checked; the remainder is of unknown origin. This sample comprises 42,000 or so clones, 70% to 85% of them detected only once. Less than 30% of the sample is held by the ten biggest clonotypes. The sequencing used CD4+ or CD8+ T cells sorted from blood, collected in a trial of the OX40 agonist ivuxolimab. Receptors were obtained from an adult with an advanced solid tumor such as melanoma, head and neck, liver or kidney cancer.

The chain links TRBV6-5 to TRBJ1-1; D remains ambiguous. CDR3 size: 14 residues. Germline values: CDR1 MNHEY, CDR2 SVGAGI. The ends were cut back, 0 bases at V and 7 bases at J, with 12 bases in the middle. The DNA for the CDR3 is TGTGCCAGCAGTTACTCGAGAAAGGGAGGTGAAGCTTTCTTT. Amino acid sequence: CASSYSRKGGEAFF.

The V call is TRBV2, the J call TRBJ1-4, with D possibly matching TRBD1 (5 bases). Germline CDR1 reads SNHLY; CDR2 reads FYNNEI. This CDR3 contains 13 residues. V lost 1 base to trimming and J lost 5 bases, with 5 bases between them. CDR3 DNA: TGTGCCAGCAGTGAAGAGGGGAATGAAAAACTGTTTTTT. Encoded protein: CASSEEGNEKLFF. Complete variable domain (other parts from reference TRBV2 and TRBJ1-4): EPEVTQTPSHQVTQMGQEVILRCVPISNHLYFYWYRQILGQKVEFLVSFYNNEISEKSEIFDDQFSVERPDGSNFTLKIRSTKLEDSAMYFCASSEEGNEKLFFGSGTQLSVL.

This clone has just a few counts. The chain uses TRBV5-4 and TRBJ2-2, with D perhaps assigned TRBD1 or TRBD2 (6 bases each). Germline V gene data show CDR1 as SGHNT and CDR2 as YYREEE (reference sequence). V dropped 5 bases and J dropped 0 bases, with 14 bases sitting between them. The CDR3 loop spans 16 amino acids. The DNA of the CDR3 is TGTGCCAGCAGAAGGGGGGCCATCGCGAACACCGGGGAGCTGTTTTTT. Translated, it gives CASRRGAIANTGELFF.

The chain is built from TRBV5-6 and TRBJ2-2; 14 positions match TRBD2. After removal of 4 bases from V and 5 bases from J, the junction contained 13 bases not matched to a gene. Germline V CDR1 and CDR2: SGHDT, YYEEEE. The CDR3 runs 19 residues. The CDR3 protein is CASSPTTGLAGVVTGELFF. The CDR3 DNA reads TGTGCCAGCAGCCCCACAACGGGACTAGCGGGAGTGGTGACCGGGGAGCTGTTTTTT. Together with reference TRBV5-6 and TRBJ2-2, the CDR3 gives the full variable domain: DAGVTQSPTHLIKTRGQQVTLRCSPKSGHDTVSWYQQALGQGPQFIFQYYEEEERQRGNFPDRFSGHQFPNYSSELNVNALLLGDSALYLCASSPTTGLAGVVTGELFFGEGSRLTVL.

The chain joins TRBV29-1 to TRBJ2-3; D is ambiguous. V was pared by 0 bases and J by 4 bases, with 11 bases between. CDR3 length: 14 residues. The germline gives CDR1 SQVTM, CDR2 ANQGSEA. This CDR3 reads CSVEESVAADTQYF. The CDR3 DNA reads as TGCAGCGTTGAAGAGTCAGTAGCTGCAGATACGCAGTATTTT.

This chain connects TRBV6-1 to TRBJ1-1; the D is unclear. Germline CDR1 reads MNHNS; CDR2 reads SASEGT. This CDR3 spans 13 amino acids. V gave up 1 base and J gave up 3 bases, with 6 bases separating them. CDR3 amino acids: CASSEDQYTEAFF. CDR3 nucleotides: TGTGCCAGCAGTGAAGACCAATACACTGAAGCTTTCTTT.

CDR3 sequence: CATLASGSGGEQFF. The CDR3 nucleotides are TGTGCCACCCTTGCTAGCGGGAGTGGCGGTGAGCAGTTCTTC. The rearrangement joins TRBV19 to TRBJ2-1; 10 bases map to TRBD2. Germline CDR1 reads LNHDA; CDR2 reads SQIVND (reference sequence). The CDR3 loop spans 14 amino acids. Trimming at V came to 10 bases and at J to 9 bases, leaving 12 bases not matched to a gene.

CDR3 loop: CAIEKGAGRYQPQHF. CDR3 bases: TGTGCCATCGAAAAGGGGGCAGGGAGATATCAGCCCCAGCATTTT. This rearrangement joins TRBV28 to TRBJ1-5; the match to TRBD1 covers 7 bases. Germline values: CDR1 MDHEN, CDR2 SYDVKM. J gave up 5 bases and V 10 bases, and 14 bases lay outside the gene matches. This CDR3 comprises 15 residues.

In its sample, this clone ranks as medium-sized. This chain connects TRBV19 to TRBJ1-2; D is unresolved. V lost 3 bases and J lost 7, with 9 bases in between. The CDR3 totals 12 residues. In germline, CDR1 is LNHDA, CDR2 SQIVND (reference sequence). CDR3 nucleotide sequence: TGTGCCAGTAGTATGGGAGGGTCTGGCTACACCTTC. It is translated as CASSMGGSGYTF.

The chain combines TRBV6-5 with TRBJ2-3; 8 bases are shared with TRBD2. Germline CDR1 is MNHEY and CDR2 is SVGAGI. The V segment lost 6 bases and the J segment 1 base; nucleotides outside the gene matches: 6. The CDR3 spans 15 residues. The CDR3 DNA reads as TGTGCCAGCAGCCTCGGGAGGGCAGGCACAGATACGCAGTATTTT. This encodes CASSLGRAGTDTQYF.

Turning to this clone: Other nucleotide sequences from this sample produce the same CDR3. The V call is TRBV19, the J call TRBJ2-5; D unclear. Germline V lookup: CDR1 LNHDA, CDR2 SQIVND (reference sequence). V dropped 1 base and J dropped 3 bases, with 6 bases sitting between them. The CDR3 has 13 amino acids. The CDR3 sequence: CASSIVGEETQYF. The CDR3 region has the DNA TGTGCCAGTAGTATAGTCGGAGAAGAGACCCAGTACTTC.

The rearrangement joins TRBV18 to TRBJ1-1, with D unresolved. Germline loops: CDR1 KGHSH, CDR2 LQKENI. Trimming pared 1 base from V and 6 bases from J, leaving 9 bases between. The CDR3 is 13 amino acids. CDR3 amino acids: CASSPLEVAEAFF. Written as DNA, the CDR3 is TGTGCCAGCTCACCACTCGAGGTCGCTGAAGCTTTCTTT.

The chain links TRBV28 to TRBJ2-2; either TRBD1 or TRBD2 may fit D (5 bases each). The CDR3 extends over 15 amino acids. Between the trimmed V and J ends, which lost 3 bases and 4 bases, there was a span of 12 bases. The germline V gene has CDR1 MDHEN and CDR2 SYDVKM. CDR3 protein: CASSFGTWGTGELFF. Written as DNA, the CDR3 is TGTGCCAGCAGTTTCGGGACGTGGGGCACCGGGGAGCTGTTTTTT. Full variable domain (rest looked up from reference TRBV28 and TRBJ2-2): DVKVTQSSRYLVKRTGEKVFLECVQDMDHENMFWYRQDPGLGLRLIYFSYDVKMKEKGDIPEGYSVSREKKERFSLILESASTNQTSMYLCASSFGTWGTGELFFGEGSRLTVL.

This sequence joins TRBV6-4 and TRBJ2-1; 8 nucleotides match TRBD1. Germline V gives CDR1 MRHNA, CDR2 SNTAGT. The CDR3 contains 13 residues. V shed 4 bases and J 6 bases; nucleotides not matched to a gene: 2. The chain's CDR3 is CASSGTGSNEQFF. The CDR3 DNA follows: TGTGCCAGCAGTGGGACAGGGTCCAATGAGCAGTTCTTC.

CDR3 region: CASSLEGARGYTF. The DNA for the CDR3 is TGTGCCAGCAGTCTCGAGGGGGCCAGGGGCTACACCTTC. The V gene is TRBV28, the J gene TRBJ1-2; TRBD1 matches 7 bases. Per germline, CDR1 MDHEN and CDR2 SYDVKM. The CDR3 is 13 residues long. Germline trimming cut 5 bases from V and 8 bases from J; bases unmatched to any gene: 8.

J is TRBJ2-1 and V is TRBV12-2; the listed D gene, TRBD2, was not tested against the DNA. TRBV12-2 is deemed a pseudogene. The CDR3 is 13 residues long. CDR3 sequence (DNA): TGTGCAAGTCGCTTAGGCCCATTTGCGGAGCAGTTCTTC. Translation gives CASRLGPFAEQFF.

CDR3 bases: TGTGCCAGCAGTTACTCGACCAGGAGGGAGCAGTACTTC. This translates into CASSYSTRREQYF. The chain uses TRBV6-5 and TRBJ2-7; weak D call: TRBD2 (5 bases). V gave up 0 bases and J gave up 7 bases, with 10 bases separating them. Germline values: CDR1 MNHEY, CDR2 SVGAGI. The CDR3 sequence is 13 residues long.

The chain is built from TRBV27 and TRBJ2-7; unclear D gene. The CDR3 has 13 residues. Germline-derived CDR1 and CDR2 are MNHEY and SMNVEV (reference sequence). The V end lost 2 bases, the J end lost 0 bases, and 5 bases lay between the germline ends. The chain's CDR3 is CASSLGISYEQYF. DNA for the CDR3: TGTGCCAGCAGTTTAGGCATCTCCTACGAGCAGTACTTC.

This rearrangement joins TRBV9 to TRBJ1-1; perhaps TRBD1 as D (5 bases). This CDR3 region has 15 residues. Trimming took 4 bases from V and 2 from J, leaving 15 bases between them. Germline CDR1 reads SGDLS; CDR2 reads YYNGEE. In DNA, the CDR3 is TGTGCCAGCAGCCCTCGAGAGACAGTTAACACTGAAGCTTTCTTT. Translating gives CASSPRETVNTEAFF.

This clone was counted once. The J gene is TRBJ2-3, the V gene TRBV9, with 14 bases lining up with TRBD2. Germline-derived CDR1 and CDR2 are SGDLS and YYNGEE. The CDR3 covers 16 residues. Trimming took 4 bases from V and 4 from J; bases not matched to a gene: 5. CDR3 DNA: TGTGCCAGCAGCCCACGACTAGCGGGAGGGCCAGATACGCAGTATTTT. Protein product: CASSPRLAGGPDTQYF.

This chain links TRBV5-1 with TRBJ2-5; 9 nucleotides line up with TRBD2. The CDR3 consists of 17 residues. CDR1 SGHRS and CDR2 YFSETQ come from the germline V gene. V lost 0 bases, J lost 4 bases, and 10 bases stayed unmatched. The CDR3 here is CASSLEGSGSFGETQYF. The CDR3 DNA reads TGCGCCAGCAGCTTGGAGGGTAGCGGGAGCTTCGGAGAGACCCAGTACTTC.

CDR3 bases: TGTGCCAGCAGTTACTCAGGCCCGTACTATGGCTACACCTTC. This gives the protein CASSYSGPYYGYTF. The chain joins TRBV6-5 to TRBJ1-2, with D unresolved. The length of the CDR3 is 14 residues. V lost 0 bases to trimming and J lost 3 bases, with 8 bases between them. Per germline, CDR1 MNHEY and CDR2 SVGAGI.

The sample holds a few counts of this clone. The rearrangement uses TRBV4-1 and TRBJ2-1; 9 bases are a match to TRBD2. CDR3 length equals 15 residues. The junction had 8 bases not matched to a gene; V was cut back by 1 base and J by 10 bases. The V gene's germline CDR1 is MGHRA and CDR2 YSYEKL. This CDR3 reads CASSQGLAGRGEQFF. The CDR3 bases are TGCGCCAGCAGCCAAGGTCTAGCGGGGAGGGGAGAGCAGTTCTTC.